This TCR beta chain stems from a study of CD8 T cells in Susac syndrome. About 0.5 to 1 ug RNA was reverse transcribed with random hexamers. TCR beta CDR3 was amplified by immunoSEQ covering 54 Vbeta and 13 Jbeta. TCRdb reprocessed the immunoSEQ multiplex PCR reads with MiXCR, giving one entry per CDR3 protein. The sample yields about 200,000 distinct CDR3 sequences, 80% to 95% seen once. Sequencing of TCR beta, carried out with a high-throughput approach, was applied to CD8+ and CD4+ T cells from the blood. Trimming shortened V by 7 bases and J by 1 base, and 5 bases separated the two germline ends. The germline gives CDR1 LNHDA, CDR2 SQIVND (reference sequence). The CDR3 totals 13 residues.

V is TRBV19 and J is TRBJ1-6, with D uncertain. Sequences were obtained from CD8+ T cells from PBMCs. This sequence was found in a human donor with multiple sclerosis. The CDR3 nucleotides are TGTGCCAGTAAAGGGTCCTATAATTCACCCCTCCACTTT. Its translation: CASKGSYNSPLHF. The full variable domain, with the rest looked up from reference TRBV19 and TRBJ1-6, is DGGITQSPKYLFRKEGQNVTLSCEQNLNHDAMYWYRQDPGQGLRLIYYSQIVNDFQKGDIAEGYSVSREKKESFPLTVTSAQKNPTAFYLCASKGSYNSPLHFGNGTRLTVT.